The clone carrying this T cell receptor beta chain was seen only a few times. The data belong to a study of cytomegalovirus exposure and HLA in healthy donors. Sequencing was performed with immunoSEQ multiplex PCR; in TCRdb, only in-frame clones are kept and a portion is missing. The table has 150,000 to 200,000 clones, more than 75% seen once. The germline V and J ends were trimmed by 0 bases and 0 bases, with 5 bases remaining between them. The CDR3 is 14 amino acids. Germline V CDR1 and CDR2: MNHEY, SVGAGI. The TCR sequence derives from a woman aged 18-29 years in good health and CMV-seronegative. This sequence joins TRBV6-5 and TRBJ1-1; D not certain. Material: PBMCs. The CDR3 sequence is CASSYSRMNTEAFF. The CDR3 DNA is TGTGCCAGCAGTTACTCCAGAATGAACACTGAAGCTTTCTTT.